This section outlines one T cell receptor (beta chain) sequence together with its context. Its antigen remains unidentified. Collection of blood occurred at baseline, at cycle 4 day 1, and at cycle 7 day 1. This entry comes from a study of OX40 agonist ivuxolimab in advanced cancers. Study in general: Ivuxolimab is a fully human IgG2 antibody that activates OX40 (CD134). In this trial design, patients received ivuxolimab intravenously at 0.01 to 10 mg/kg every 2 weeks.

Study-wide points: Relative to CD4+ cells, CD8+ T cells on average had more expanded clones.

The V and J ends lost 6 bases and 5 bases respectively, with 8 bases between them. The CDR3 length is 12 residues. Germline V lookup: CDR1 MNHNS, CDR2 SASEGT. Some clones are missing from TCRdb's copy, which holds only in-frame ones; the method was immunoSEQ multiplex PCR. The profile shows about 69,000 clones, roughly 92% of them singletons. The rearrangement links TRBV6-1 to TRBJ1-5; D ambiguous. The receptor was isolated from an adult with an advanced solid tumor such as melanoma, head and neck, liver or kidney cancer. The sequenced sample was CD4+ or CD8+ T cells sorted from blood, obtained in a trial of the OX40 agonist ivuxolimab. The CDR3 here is CASRTGDQPQHF. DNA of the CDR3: TGTGCCAGCAGGACCGGGGATCAGCCCCAGCATTTT.